Included here is one T cell receptor (beta chain) sequence, with context. The junction differs from germline at one of its ends, possibly a read error. This specimen belongs to a study of cytomegalovirus exposure and HLA in healthy donors. The CDR3 covers 14 residues. Germline CDR1 and CDR2: SEHNR and FQNEAQ (reference sequence). The PCR was carried out with 60 Vbeta primers and 13 Jbeta primers. Repertoires were generated with immunoSEQ multiplex PCR, while TCRdb's copy carries only in-frame clones and drops some. The profile shows some 130,000 clones, about 71% of them singletons. Sample: PBMCs. The TCR comes from a woman aged 55-75 years in good health and CMV-seropositive. The rearrangement joins TRBV7-9 to TRBJ1-2, with D possibly matching TRBD1 (6 bases). The CDR3 is CSSSPGQNNYGYTF. CDR3 nucleotides: TGTTCCAGCAGCCCAGGACAGAATAACTATGGCTACACCTTC.